These 30 T cell receptor beta chains came from one sample sequenced in a study of OX40 agonist ivuxolimab in advanced cancers. Data came from immunoSEQ multiplex PCR; TCRdb stores just in-frame clones and leaves some out. The sample has about 100,000 clones, about nine tenths seen once. Sequencing used CD4+ or CD8+ T cells sorted from blood, obtained in a trial of the OX40 agonist ivuxolimab. These receptors came from an adult with an advanced solid tumor such as melanoma, head and neck, liver or kidney cancer.

V usage is TRBV27 and J usage is TRBJ1-4; D is possibly TRBD1 (6 bases). The V gene's germline CDR1 is MNHEY and CDR2 SMNVEV (reference sequence). CDR3 length: 15 residues. V was trimmed by 2 bases and J by 8 bases, leaving 15 bases between them. For the CDR3, the DNA is TGTGCCAGCAGTTTAGGGGGGGCAGTGGGGGAAAAACTGTTTTTT. Its translation: CASSLGGAVGEKLFF.

The genes are TRBV28 and TRBJ1-3; the D is unclear. V shed 2 bases and J shed 1 base, with 3 bases lying between them. The V gene's germline CDR1 is MDHEN and CDR2 SYDVKM. This CDR3 is built from 13 residues. The CDR3 is CASSLVSGNTIYF. DNA for the CDR3: TGTGCCAGCAGTTTAGTTTCTGGAAACACCATATATTTT.

This chain connects TRBV15 to TRBJ1-2, with 7 positions matching TRBD1. This CDR3 has 14 residues. V gave up 5 bases and J gave up 8 bases; unmatched junction bases: 11. CDR1 and CDR2 (germline): LNHNV, YYDKDF (reference sequence). Here the CDR3 reads CATSRGTAPLGYTF. CDR3 bases: TGTGCCACCAGCCGGGGGACAGCCCCTCTGGGCTACACCTTC.

The chain couples TRBV11-2 to TRBJ1-1; D may be TRBD1 (6 bases). This CDR3 spans 17 amino acids. The V gene lost 2 bases and the J gene lost 4 bases, with 20 bases spanning the gap. From germline, CDR1 is SGHAT and CDR2 FQNNGV. This chain's CDR3 is CASSLYVAGVSSTEAFF. The CDR3 DNA is TGTGCCAGCAGCTTATACGTGGCAGGGGTTAGTAGCACTGAAGCTTTCTTT.

The chain carries TRBV18 and TRBJ2-1; 7 bases match TRBD1. Germline trimming cut 1 base from V and 7 bases from J; bases unmatched to any gene: 1. Germline CDR1 reads KGHSH; CDR2 reads LQKENI. The CDR3 spans 13 residues. This CDR3 reads CASSPLTGNEQFF. The CDR3 DNA reads as TGTGCCAGCTCACCACTGACAGGGAATGAGCAGTTCTTC.

This clone has just a few counts. The rearrangement joins TRBV9 to TRBJ1-3; D not certain. Trimming cost V 3 bases and J 3 bases, with 13 bases left between them. This CDR3 spans 15 amino acids. The germline CDR1 and CDR2 sequences are SGDLS and YYNGEE. Written as DNA, the CDR3 is TGTGCCAGCAGCGCGGCGATTAGTTTTGGAAACACCATATATTTT. Translation gives CASSAAISFGNTIYF.

The chain uses TRBV5-1 and TRBJ1-2; D is undetermined. V was trimmed by 3 bases and J by 2 bases, leaving 2 bases between them. The CDR3 is made up of 11 amino acids. Germline V gene sequence: CDR1 SGHRS, CDR2 YFSETQ. CDR3 residues: CASSSNYGYTF. The CDR3 DNA reads TGCGCCAGCAGCTCAAACTATGGCTACACCTTC.

This sequence joins TRBV7-2 and TRBJ2-3; unclear D gene. This CDR3 is built from 13 residues. Trimming took off 5 bases at V and 2 bases at J, with 8 bases between the two ends. The germline V gene has CDR1 SGHTA and CDR2 FQGNSA. CDR3 coding DNA: TGTGCCAGCAGCATGGATTACACAGATACGCAGTATTTT. Translation: CASSMDYTDTQYF.

The genes are TRBV28 and TRBJ2-7; D is unclear. Trimming stripped 1 base from V and 0 bases from J, with 10 bases between. The CDR3 spans 15 residues. From germline, CDR1 is MDHEN and CDR2 SYDVKM. In nucleotides, the CDR3 is TGTGCCAGCAGTTTATCCGGGTACGACTCCTACGAGCAGTACTTC. This translates into CASSLSGYDSYEQYF.

The J gene is TRBJ2-3, the V gene TRBV19; a weak D match, TRBD1 (5 bases). V was clipped by 3 bases and J by 0 bases, with 10 bases between them. Germline lookup yields CDR1 LNHDA and CDR2 SQIVND (reference sequence). The CDR3 is made up of 15 amino acids. The CDR3 is CASSMTATSTDTQYF. CDR3 nucleotides: TGTGCCAGTAGTATGACAGCGACTAGCACAGATACGCAGTATTTT.

This rearrangement joins TRBV9 to TRBJ2-7, with TRBD2 matching 7 bases. Losses at the gene ends were 2 bases for V and 2 bases for J; bases not matched to a gene: 7. CDR3 length equals 15 residues. Germline assignment: CDR1 SGDLS and CDR2 YYNGEE. CDR3 amino acids: CASSVSLAVAYEQYF. CDR3 coding DNA: TGTGCCAGCAGCGTTTCCCTAGCGGTAGCCTACGAGCAGTACTTC. Filled out from reference TRBV9 and TRBJ2-7, the complete variable domain reads DSGVTQTPKHLITATGQRVTLRCSPRSGDLSVYWYQQSLDQGLQFLIQYYNGEERAKGNILERFSAQQFPDLHSELNLSSLELGDSALYFCASSVSLAVAYEQYFGPGTRLTVT.

This sequence joins TRBV19 and TRBJ1-5, with 8 bases that match TRBD1. Trimming cost V 6 bases and J 0 bases; bases outside gene matches: 10. Germline assignment: CDR1 LNHDA and CDR2 SQIVND (reference sequence). The CDR3 runs to 17 residues. The CDR3 is CASSPPGQAYSNQPQHF. Written as DNA, the CDR3 is TGTGCCAGTAGCCCTCCGGGACAGGCCTATAGCAATCAGCCCCAGCATTTT.

The rearrangement joins TRBV6-1 to TRBJ1-5; TRBD1 is a possible D gene (5 bases). V lost 4 bases, J lost 0 bases, and 13 bases lay in between. The V gene's germline CDR1 is MNHNS and CDR2 SASEGT. The CDR3 totals 16 residues. The CDR3 DNA sequence: TGTGCCAGCAGTGCTAGGACACCCTCTAGCAATCAGCCCCAGCATTTT. Translated: CASSARTPSSNQPQHF.

V is TRBV30 and J is TRBJ2-2; possible D gene TRBD2, 6 bases. Trimming took off 2 bases at V and 0 bases at J, with 7 bases between the two ends. The length of the CDR3 is 14 residues. Germline CDR1 is GTSNPN and CDR2 is SVGIG (reference sequence). The CDR3 nucleotides are TGTGCCTGGAGTCGCGGGACGAACACCGGGGAGCTGTTTTTT. Encoded protein: CAWSRGTNTGELFF. The variable domain in full, with the rest retrieved from reference TRBV30 and TRBJ2-2, is SQTIHQWPATLVQPVGSPLSLECTVEGTSNPNLYWYRQAAGRGLQLLFYSVGIGQISSEVPQNLSASRPQDRQFILSSKKLLLSDSGFYLCAWSRGTNTGELFFGEGSRLTVL.

This clone has at least ten counts. The CDR3 nucleotides read TGTGCCAGCAAGGGCGGAGGACCGAGGAGCTCCTACGAGCAGTACTTC. Residues: CASKGGGPRSSYEQYF. The V and J genes are TRBV28 and TRBJ2-7; TRBD2 might be the D (5 bases). CDR1 and CDR2 (germline): MDHEN, SYDVKM. The ends were cut back, 7 bases at V and 0 bases at J, with 19 bases in the middle. The CDR3 extends over 16 amino acids.

The CDR3 coding sequence is TGTGCCAGCTCACTTCAATTAGCGGGAGGAGTCACAGATACGCAGTATTTT. Its translation is CASSLQLAGGVTDTQYF. The genes are TRBV18 and TRBJ2-3; 10 bases line up with TRBD2. Losses at the gene ends were 4 bases for V and 2 bases for J; bases not matched to a gene: 9. The CDR3 is 17 residues long. Germline V gene sequence: CDR1 KGHSH, CDR2 LQKENI.

This chain joins TRBV7-7 and TRBJ2-5, with 8 positions matching TRBD2. Trimming cost V 4 bases and J 3 bases; bases outside gene matches: 4. This CDR3 comprises 14 residues. Germline V CDR1 and CDR2: SSHAT, FNYEAQ (reference sequence). This CDR3 reads CASSSGGTKETQYF. CDR3 nucleotide sequence: TGTGCCAGCAGCTCGGGGGGGACGAAAGAGACCCAGTACTTC.

V is TRBV5-1 and J is TRBJ2-3, with 9 bases that match TRBD2. The germline CDR1 and CDR2 sequences are SGHRS and YFSETQ. Trimming took 2 bases from V and 3 from J; bases not matched to a gene: 7. The CDR3 has 16 amino acids. The CDR3 protein is CASSLGGGRATDTQYF. CDR3 DNA: TGCGCCAGCAGCTTAGGGGGCGGGAGGGCGACAGATACGCAGTATTTT.

The CDR3: CASSRRGPFNTGELFF. The DNA for the CDR3 is TGTGCCAGCAGCCGGAGGGGGCCTTTCAACACCGGGGAGCTGTTTTTT. This chain connects TRBV11-2 to TRBJ2-2, with a weak D call TRBD1 (7 bases). CDR1 and CDR2 from the germline V gene are SGHAT and FQNNGV. CDR3 length: 16 amino acids. Trimming took off 5 bases at V and 2 bases at J, with 15 bases between the two ends.

This clone is a singleton in its sample. V gene TRBV6-5 combines with J gene TRBJ2-1; possible D gene TRBD1, 5 bases. Germline V gene data show CDR1 as MNHEY and CDR2 as SVGAGI. V lost 2 bases and J lost 12, with 14 bases in between. CDR3 length: 13 amino acids. As DNA, the CDR3 is TGTGCCAGCAGTTACACGGACCCAGGGCGGCAGTTCTTC. It specifies CASSYTDPGRQFF.

This chain joins TRBV28 and TRBJ2-7; D is unclear. V was shortened by 8 bases and J by 2 bases, with 10 bases between the two germline ends. This CDR3 has 12 amino acids. Looked up from germline, CDR1 is MDHEN and CDR2 is SYDVKM. The CDR3 region is CASQAGTYEQYF. The CDR3 nucleotides read TGTGCCAGCCAGGCAGGCACCTACGAGCAGTACTTC. Combining the CDR3 with reference TRBV28 and TRBJ2-7 gives the whole variable domain DVKVTQSSRYLVKRTGEKVFLECVQDMDHENMFWYRQDPGLGLRLIYFSYDVKMKEKGDIPEGYSVSREKKERFSLILESASTNQTSMYLCASQAGTYEQYFGPGTRLTVT.

Concerning this clone itself: Mismatch with germline at one junction end may stem from a read error. The V call is TRBV18, the J call TRBJ2-1; D is undetermined. The germline gives CDR1 KGHSH, CDR2 LQKENI. The CDR3 has 15 residues. For the CDR3, the DNA is TGCTCAACCGGAGTGTCCAGGAACTCCTACAATGAGCAGTTCTTC. It encodes CSTGVSRNSYNEQFF.

This sequence joins TRBV4-2 and TRBJ2-2; 7 positions agree with TRBD1. The germline CDR1 and CDR2 sequences are LGHNA and YNFKEQ. The V and J ends lost 0 bases and 6 bases, in that order; junction bases with no gene match: 10. CDR3 length: 17 amino acids. Written as DNA, the CDR3 is TGTGCCAGCAGCCAAGATCCGCGACAGGGATTGGCCGGGGAGCTGTTTTTT. Its protein product is CASSQDPRQGLAGELFF.

The gene calls are TRBV2 and TRBJ2-7, with TRBD2 matching 10 bases. CDR3 size: 14 residues. With V trimmed by 4 bases and J by 3 bases, 3 bases remained unmatched. The germline gives CDR1 SNHLY, CDR2 FYNNEI. CDR3 region: CASSVAGGNYEQYF. The CDR3 DNA follows: TGTGCCAGCAGTGTAGCGGGAGGAAACTACGAGCAGTACTTC.

The CDR3 bases are TGTGCCAGCAGCTTACTAGCGATTGAGCAGTTCTTC. Amino acid sequence: CASSLLAIEQFF. This chain joins TRBV7-9 and TRBJ2-1; possible D gene TRBD2, 6 bases. V lost 2 bases to trimming and J lost 9 bases, with 8 bases between them. CDR1 and CDR2 from the germline V gene are SEHNR and FQNEAQ (reference sequence). This CDR3 comprises 12 residues. The full variable domain, its missing parts supplied by reference TRBV7-9 and TRBJ2-1, is DTGVSQNPRHKITKRGQNVTFRCDPISEHNRLYWYRQTLGQGPEFLTYFQNEAQLEKSRLLSDRFSAERPKGSFSTLEIQRTEQGDSAMYLCASSLLAIEQFFGPGTRLTVL.

The V gene is TRBV2, the J gene TRBJ2-5; TRBD2 matches at 9 bases. The V gene end was trimmed by 5 bases and the J gene end by 4 bases; junction bases not matched to a gene: 5. This CDR3 comprises 14 residues. Germline loops: CDR1 SNHLY, CDR2 FYNNEI. The CDR3 reads CASSPQLAGETQYF. CDR3 nucleotide sequence: TGTGCCAGCAGTCCCCAACTAGCGGGAGAGACCCAGTACTTC.

The gene calls are TRBV18 and TRBJ1-6, with 8 bases that match TRBD1. The CDR3 sequence is 17 residues long. Trimming cost V 2 bases and J 6 bases; bases outside gene matches: 9. Germline V CDR1 and CDR2: KGHSH, LQKENI. The CDR3: CASSPTTGARGNSPLHF. In DNA form, the CDR3 reads TGTGCCAGCTCACCAACGACAGGGGCCAGGGGTAATTCACCCCTCCACTTT.

V is TRBV5-6 and J is TRBJ2-7; TRBD2 matches at 7 bases. V was pared by 0 bases and J by 2 bases, with 8 bases of the junction left unmatched. Germline values: CDR1 SGHDT, CDR2 YYEEEE. This CDR3 comprises 16 residues. CDR3 nucleotide sequence: TGTGCCAGCAGCTTGGCTCGGGACTACCCTCCCTACGAGCAGTACTTC. Its protein product is CASSLARDYPPYEQYF.

DNA of the CDR3: TGCGCCAGCAGCTTGATTAGCGGGAAGGGCGTAGATACGCAGTATTTT. Translated, it gives CASSLISGKGVDTQYF. The genes are TRBV5-1 and TRBJ2-3; TRBD2 matches at 8 bases. Germline V gene data show CDR1 as SGHRS and CDR2 as YFSETQ. V shed 1 base and J 5 bases; nucleotides not matched to a gene: 9. The CDR3 is made up of 16 amino acids.

This chain uses TRBV10-3 with TRBJ2-3, with 10 bases matching TRBD2. This CDR3 spans 16 amino acids. CDR1 ENHRY and CDR2 SYGVKD come from the germline V gene. The ends lost 3 bases at V and 6 bases at J; junction bases unmatched: 9. The CDR3 nucleotides are TGTGCCATCAGTGACGCGCGGCTAGCGGGAGTGGATACGCAGTATTTT. The encoded protein is CAISDARLAGVDTQYF.